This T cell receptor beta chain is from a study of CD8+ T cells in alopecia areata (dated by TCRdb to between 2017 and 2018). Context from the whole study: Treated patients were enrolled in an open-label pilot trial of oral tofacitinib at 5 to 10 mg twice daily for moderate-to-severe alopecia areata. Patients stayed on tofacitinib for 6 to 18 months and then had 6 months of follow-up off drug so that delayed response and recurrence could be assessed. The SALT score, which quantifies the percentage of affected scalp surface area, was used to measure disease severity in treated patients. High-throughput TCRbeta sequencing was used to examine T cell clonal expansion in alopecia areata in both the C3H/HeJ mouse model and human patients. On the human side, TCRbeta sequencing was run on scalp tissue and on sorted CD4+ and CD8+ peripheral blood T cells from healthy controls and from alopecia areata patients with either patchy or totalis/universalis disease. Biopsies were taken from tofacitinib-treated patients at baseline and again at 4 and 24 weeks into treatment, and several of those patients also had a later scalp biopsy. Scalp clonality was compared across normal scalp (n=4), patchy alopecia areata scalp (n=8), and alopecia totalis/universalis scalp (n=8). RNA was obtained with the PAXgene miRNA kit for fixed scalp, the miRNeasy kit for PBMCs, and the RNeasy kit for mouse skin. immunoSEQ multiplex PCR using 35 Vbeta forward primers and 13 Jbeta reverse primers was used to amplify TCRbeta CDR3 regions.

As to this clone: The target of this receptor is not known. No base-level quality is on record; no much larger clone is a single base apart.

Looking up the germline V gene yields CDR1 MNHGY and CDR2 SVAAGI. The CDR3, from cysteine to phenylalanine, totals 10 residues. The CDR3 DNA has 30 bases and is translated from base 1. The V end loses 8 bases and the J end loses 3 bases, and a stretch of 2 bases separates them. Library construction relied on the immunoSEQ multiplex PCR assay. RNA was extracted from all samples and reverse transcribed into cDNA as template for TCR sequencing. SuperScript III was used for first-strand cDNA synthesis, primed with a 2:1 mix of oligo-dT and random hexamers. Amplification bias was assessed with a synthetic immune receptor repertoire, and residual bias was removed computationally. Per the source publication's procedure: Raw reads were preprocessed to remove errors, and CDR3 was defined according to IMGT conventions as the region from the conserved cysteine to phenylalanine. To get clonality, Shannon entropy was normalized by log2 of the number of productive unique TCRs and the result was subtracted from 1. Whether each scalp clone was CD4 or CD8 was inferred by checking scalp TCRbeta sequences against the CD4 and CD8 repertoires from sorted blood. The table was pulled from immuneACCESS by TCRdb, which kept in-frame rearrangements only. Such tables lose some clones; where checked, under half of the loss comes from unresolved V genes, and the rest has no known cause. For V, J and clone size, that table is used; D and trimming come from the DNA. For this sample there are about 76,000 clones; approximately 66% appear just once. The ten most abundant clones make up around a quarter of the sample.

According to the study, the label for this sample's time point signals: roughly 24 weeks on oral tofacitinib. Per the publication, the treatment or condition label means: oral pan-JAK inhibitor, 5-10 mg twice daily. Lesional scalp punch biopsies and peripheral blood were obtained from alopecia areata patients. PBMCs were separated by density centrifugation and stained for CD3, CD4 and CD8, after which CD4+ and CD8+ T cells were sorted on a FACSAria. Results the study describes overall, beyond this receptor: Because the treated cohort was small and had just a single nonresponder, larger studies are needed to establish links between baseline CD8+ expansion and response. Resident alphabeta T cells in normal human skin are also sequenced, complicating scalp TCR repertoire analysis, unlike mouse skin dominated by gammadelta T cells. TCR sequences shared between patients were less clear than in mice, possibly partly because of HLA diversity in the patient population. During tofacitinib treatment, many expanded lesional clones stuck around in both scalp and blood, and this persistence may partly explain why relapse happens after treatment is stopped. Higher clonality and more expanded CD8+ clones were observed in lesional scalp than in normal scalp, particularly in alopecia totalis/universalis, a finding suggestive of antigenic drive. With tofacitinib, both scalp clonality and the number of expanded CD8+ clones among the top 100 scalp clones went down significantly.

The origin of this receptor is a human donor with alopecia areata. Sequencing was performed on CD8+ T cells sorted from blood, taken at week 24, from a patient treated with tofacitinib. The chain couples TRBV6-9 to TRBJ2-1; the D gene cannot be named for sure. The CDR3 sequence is CASLYNEQFF. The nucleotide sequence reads TGTGCCAGCCTCTACAATGAGCAGTTCTTC.